The clone carrying this T cell receptor (beta chain) was seen repeatedly, ten times or more. Its antigen is unknown. CDR1 and CDR2 from the germline V gene are SQVTM and ANQGSEA. Trimming removed 5 bases from V and 2 bases from J; junction bases left unmatched: 1. The CDR3 has 12 amino acids. This sample was included in a study of T cells in Graves' hyperthyroidism and ophthalmopathy. Broader study findings: Peripheral blood also featured most of the thyroid clonotypes expanded above 0.001. Progression to ophthalmopathy was predicted a median of about six months early.

The CDR3 regions of TCR beta were amplified from RNA transcripts. Initially, a first-round RT-PCR of the TCR CDR3 employed the HTBI primer set. TCRdb redid the calling of the multiplex PCR reads with MiXCR, one entry per CDR3 protein. The sample holds a few hundred thousand distinct CDR3 sequences, 16% seen once. This sequence originates from a young woman with Graves' ophthalmopathy. The chain combines TRBV29-1 with TRBJ2-7; TRBD1 agrees at 9 bases. Sequencing was performed on blood. The CDR3 protein is CSVRTGAYEQYF. In DNA, the CDR3 is TGCAGCGTTAGGACAGGGGCCTACGAGCAGTACTTC.